This T cell receptor (beta chain) was retrieved from a study of early T cells in non-severe SARS-CoV-2 infection. Overall study: Unsorted whole blood bulk RNA was sequenced, with unpaired chains. Findings of the study overall: Using VDJdb, the matching emphasized anti-spike CD8 responses while missing private and CD4 specificities.

Regarding this clonotype: Its antigen is currently unknown.

Germline V gene lookup returns CDR1 LGHDT and CDR2 YNNKEL (reference sequence). The CDR3 length is 15 residues. V shed 6 bases and J 3 bases; nucleotides not matched to a gene: 11. Unique molecular identifiers were added to individual cDNA molecules. TCRdb reprocessed the 5' RACE reads via MiXCR and lists one record per CDR3 protein. The data contain under 50,000 distinct CDR3 sequences, 5.6% of them seen just once; the ten biggest clones take up around 4.3%. The sequencing input was whole blood. The V call is TRBV3-1, the J call TRBJ2-7; 7 positions agree with TRBD1. The source of this sequence is an adult who was a healthcare worker with PCR-confirmed SARS-CoV-2 infection or an uninfected control (not recorded which). The chain's CDR3 is CASSNGMTGRYEQYF. CDR3 nucleotides: TGTGCCAGCAGTAACGGAATGACAGGGCGCTACGAGCAGTACTTC.